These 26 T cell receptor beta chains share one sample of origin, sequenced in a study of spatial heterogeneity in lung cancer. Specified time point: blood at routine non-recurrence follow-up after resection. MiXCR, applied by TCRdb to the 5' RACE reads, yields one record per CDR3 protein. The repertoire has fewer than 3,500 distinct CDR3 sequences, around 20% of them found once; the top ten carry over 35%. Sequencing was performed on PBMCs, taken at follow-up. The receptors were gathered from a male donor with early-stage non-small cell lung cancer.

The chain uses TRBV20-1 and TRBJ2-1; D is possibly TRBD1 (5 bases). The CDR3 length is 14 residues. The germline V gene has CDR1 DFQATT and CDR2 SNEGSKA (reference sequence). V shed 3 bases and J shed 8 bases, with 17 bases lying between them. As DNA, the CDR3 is TGCAGTGCTAGTTCCCTGGGGTGGGGCCATGAGCAGTTCTTC. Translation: CSASSLGWGHEQFF.

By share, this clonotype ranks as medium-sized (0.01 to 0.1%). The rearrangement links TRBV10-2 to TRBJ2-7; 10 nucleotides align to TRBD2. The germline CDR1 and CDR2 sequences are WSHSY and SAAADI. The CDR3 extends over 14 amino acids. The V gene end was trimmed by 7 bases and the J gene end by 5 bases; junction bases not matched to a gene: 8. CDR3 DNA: TGCGCCAGCATGAGCGGGAGGGCCCTTGACGAGCAGTACGTC. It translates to CASMSGRALDEQYV.

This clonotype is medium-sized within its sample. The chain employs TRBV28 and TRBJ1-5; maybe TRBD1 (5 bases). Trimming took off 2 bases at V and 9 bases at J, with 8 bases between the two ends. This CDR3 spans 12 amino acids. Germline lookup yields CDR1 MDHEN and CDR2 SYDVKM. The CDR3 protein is CASSLPRGPQHF. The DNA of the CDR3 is TGTGCCAGCAGTTTACCTAGGGGGCCCCAGCATTTT.

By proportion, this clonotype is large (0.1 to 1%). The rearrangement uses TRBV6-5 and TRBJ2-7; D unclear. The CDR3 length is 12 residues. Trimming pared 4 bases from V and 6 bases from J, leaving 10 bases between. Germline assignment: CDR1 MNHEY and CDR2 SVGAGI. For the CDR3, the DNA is TGTGCCAGCAGTTGCCCGCCCTCCGAGCAGTACGTC. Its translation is CASSCPPSEQYV.

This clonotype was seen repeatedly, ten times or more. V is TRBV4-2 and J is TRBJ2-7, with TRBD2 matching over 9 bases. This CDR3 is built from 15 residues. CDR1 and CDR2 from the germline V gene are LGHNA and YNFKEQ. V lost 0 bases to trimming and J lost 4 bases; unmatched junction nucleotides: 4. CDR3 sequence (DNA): TGTGCCAGCAGCCAAGATCCCAGCGGGGGGTACGAGCAGTACTTC. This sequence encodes CASSQDPSGGYEQYF.

CDR3 in DNA: TGTGCCAGCAGTTTACGGACAGGGGGCGAAAAACTGTTTTTT. Amino acids: CASSLRTGGEKLFF. The chain links TRBV27 to TRBJ1-4; TRBD1 agrees at 11 bases. This CDR3 spans 14 amino acids. V was pared by 2 bases and J by 8 bases, with 1 base of the junction left unmatched. Germline V gene data show CDR1 as MNHEY and CDR2 as SMNVEV (reference sequence).

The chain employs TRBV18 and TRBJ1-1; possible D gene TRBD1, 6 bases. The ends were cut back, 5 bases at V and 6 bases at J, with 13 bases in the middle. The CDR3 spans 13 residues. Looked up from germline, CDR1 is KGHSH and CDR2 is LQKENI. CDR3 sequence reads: CASSATGFAEAFF. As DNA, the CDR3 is TGTGCCAGCTCAGCAACAGGGTTCGCTGAAGCTTTCTTT.

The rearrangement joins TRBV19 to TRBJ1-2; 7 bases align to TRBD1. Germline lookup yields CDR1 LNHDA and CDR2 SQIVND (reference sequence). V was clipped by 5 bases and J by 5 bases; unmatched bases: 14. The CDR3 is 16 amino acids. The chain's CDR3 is CASSERQGMPLYGYTF. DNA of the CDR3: TGTGCCAGTAGTGAGAGACAGGGAATGCCTCTATATGGCTACACCTTC.

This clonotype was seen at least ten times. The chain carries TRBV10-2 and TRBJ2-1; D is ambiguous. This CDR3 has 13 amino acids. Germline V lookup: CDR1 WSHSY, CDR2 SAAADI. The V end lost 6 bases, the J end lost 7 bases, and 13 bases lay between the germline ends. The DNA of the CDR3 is TGCGCCAGCAGCTCATTATCCCCTAATGAGCAGTTCTTC. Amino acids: CASSSLSPNEQFF.

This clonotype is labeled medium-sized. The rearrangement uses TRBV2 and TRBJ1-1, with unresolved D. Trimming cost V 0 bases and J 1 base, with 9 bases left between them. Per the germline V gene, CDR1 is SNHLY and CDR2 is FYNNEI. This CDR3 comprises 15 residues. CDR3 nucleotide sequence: TGTGCCAGCAGTGAAGCGCGCAGGCAGAACACTGAAGCTTTCTTT. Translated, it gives CASSEARRQNTEAFF.

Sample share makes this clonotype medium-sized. The CDR3 spells CASSDRTQLETQYF. In DNA form, the CDR3 reads TGTGCCAGCAGTGACAGGACGCAGTTAGAGACCCAGTACTTC. The chain is built from TRBV2 and TRBJ2-5; D gene uncertain. Trimming took off 3 bases at V and 4 bases at J, with 12 bases between the two ends. The CDR3 contains 14 residues. Germline V lookup: CDR1 SNHLY, CDR2 FYNNEI.

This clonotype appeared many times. The CDR3: CASRAGGEGANVLTF. DNA for the CDR3: TGTGCCAGCAGGGCGGGGGGAGAAGGGGCCAACGTCCTGACTTTC. The V and J genes are TRBV6-1 and TRBJ2-6; TRBD2 matches 8 bases. Trimming at V came to 6 bases and at J to 4 bases, leaving 5 bases not matched to a gene. The germline V gene encodes CDR1 MNHNS and CDR2 SASEGT. The CDR3 length is 15 residues.

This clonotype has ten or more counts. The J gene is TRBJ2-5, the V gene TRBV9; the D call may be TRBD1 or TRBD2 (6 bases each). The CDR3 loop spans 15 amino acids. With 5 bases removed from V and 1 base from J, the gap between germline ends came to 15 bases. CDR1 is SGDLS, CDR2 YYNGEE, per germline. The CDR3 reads CASSERGEVQETQYF. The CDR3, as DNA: TGTGCCAGCAGTGAAAGGGGGGAGGTCCAAGAGACCCAGTACTTC.

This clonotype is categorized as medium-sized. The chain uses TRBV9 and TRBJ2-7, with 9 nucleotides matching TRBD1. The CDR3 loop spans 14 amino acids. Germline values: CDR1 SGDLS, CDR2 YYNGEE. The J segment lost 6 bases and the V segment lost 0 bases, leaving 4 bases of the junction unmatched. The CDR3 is CASSVGPDRGEQYV. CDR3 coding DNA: TGTGCCAGCAGCGTAGGGCCGGACAGGGGCGAGCAGTACGTC.

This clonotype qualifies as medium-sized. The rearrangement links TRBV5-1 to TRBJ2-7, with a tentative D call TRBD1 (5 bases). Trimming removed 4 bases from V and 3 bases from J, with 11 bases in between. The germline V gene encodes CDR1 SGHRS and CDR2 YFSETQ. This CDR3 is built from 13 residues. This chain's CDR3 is CASSPQGNYEQYF. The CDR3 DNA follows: TGCGCCAGCAGCCCTCAGGGCAACTACGAGCAGTACTTC.

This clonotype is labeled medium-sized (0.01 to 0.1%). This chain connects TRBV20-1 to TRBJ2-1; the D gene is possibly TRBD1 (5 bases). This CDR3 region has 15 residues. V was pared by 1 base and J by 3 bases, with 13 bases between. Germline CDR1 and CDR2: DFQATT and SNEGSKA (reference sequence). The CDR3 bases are TGCAGTGCTAGAGCTAGAGACAGATACTACAATGAGCAGTTCTTC. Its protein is CSARARDRYYNEQFF.

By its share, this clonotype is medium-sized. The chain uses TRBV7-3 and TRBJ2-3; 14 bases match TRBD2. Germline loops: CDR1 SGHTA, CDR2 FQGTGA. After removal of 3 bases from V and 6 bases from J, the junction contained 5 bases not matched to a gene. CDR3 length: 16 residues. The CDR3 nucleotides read TGTGCCAGCAGCTTGAGACTAGCGGGGGGGCCCGATACGCAGTATTTT. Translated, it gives CASSLRLAGGPDTQYF.

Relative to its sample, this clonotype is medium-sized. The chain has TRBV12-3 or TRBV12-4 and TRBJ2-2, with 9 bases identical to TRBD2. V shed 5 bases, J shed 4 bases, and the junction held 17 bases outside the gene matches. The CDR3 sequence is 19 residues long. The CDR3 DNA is TGTGCCAGCAGTCCAAAGGGTAGCGGGGGCCCCGGAGGCACCGGGGAGCTGTTTTTT. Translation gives CASSPKGSGGPGGTGELFF.

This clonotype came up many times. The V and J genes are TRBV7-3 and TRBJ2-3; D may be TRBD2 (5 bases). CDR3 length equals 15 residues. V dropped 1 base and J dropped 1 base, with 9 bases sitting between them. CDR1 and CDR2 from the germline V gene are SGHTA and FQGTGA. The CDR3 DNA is TGTGCCAGCAGCTTAAGCGGGTCCCGCACAGATACGCAGTATTTT. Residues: CASSLSGSRTDTQYF.

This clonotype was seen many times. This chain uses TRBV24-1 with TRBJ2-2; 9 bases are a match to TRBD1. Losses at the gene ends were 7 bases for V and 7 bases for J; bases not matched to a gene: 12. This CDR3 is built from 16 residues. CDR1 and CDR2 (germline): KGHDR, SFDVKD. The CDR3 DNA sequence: TGTGCCACCAGAGGTCCGGGACAGGGTGGTGGCGGGGAGCTGTTTTTT. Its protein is CATRGPGQGGGGELFF.

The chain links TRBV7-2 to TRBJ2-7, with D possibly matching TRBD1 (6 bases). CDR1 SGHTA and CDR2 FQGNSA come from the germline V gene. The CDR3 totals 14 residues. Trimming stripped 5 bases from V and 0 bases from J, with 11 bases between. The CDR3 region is CASSPGTSSYEQYF. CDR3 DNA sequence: TGTGCCAGCAGCCCTGGGACATCCTCCTACGAGCAGTACTTC. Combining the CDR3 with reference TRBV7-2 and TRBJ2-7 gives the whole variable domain GAGVSQSPSNKVTEKGKDVELRCDPISGHTALYWYRQSLGQGLEFLIYFQGNSAPDKSGLPSDRFSAERTGGSVSTLTIQRTQQEDSAVYLCASSPGTSSYEQYFGPGTRLTVT.

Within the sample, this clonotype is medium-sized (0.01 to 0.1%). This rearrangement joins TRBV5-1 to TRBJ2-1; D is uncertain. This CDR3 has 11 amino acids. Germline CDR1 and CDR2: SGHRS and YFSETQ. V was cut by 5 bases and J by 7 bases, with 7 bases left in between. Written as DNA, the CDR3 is TGCGCCAGCAGTACGCGGAATGAGCAGTTCTTC. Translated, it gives CASSTRNEQFF.

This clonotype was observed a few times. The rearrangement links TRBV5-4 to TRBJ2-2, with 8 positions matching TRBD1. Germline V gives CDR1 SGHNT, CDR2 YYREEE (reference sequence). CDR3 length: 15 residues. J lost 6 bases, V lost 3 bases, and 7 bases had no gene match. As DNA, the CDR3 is TGTGCCAGCAGCTCTTACGGGACAGGCCCCGGGGAGCTGTTTTTT. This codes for CASSSYGTGPGELFF.

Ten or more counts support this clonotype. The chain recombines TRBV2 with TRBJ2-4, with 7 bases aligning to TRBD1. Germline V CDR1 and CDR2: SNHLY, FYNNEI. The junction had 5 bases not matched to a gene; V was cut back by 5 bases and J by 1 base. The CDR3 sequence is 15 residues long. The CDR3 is CASSLIQGAKNIQYF. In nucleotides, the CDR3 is TGTGCCAGCAGTCTAATACAGGGGGCCAAAAACATTCAGTACTTC.

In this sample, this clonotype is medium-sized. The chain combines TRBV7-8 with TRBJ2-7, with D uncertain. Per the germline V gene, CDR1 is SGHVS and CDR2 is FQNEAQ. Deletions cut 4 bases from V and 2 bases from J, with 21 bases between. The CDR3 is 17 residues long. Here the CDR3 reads CASSSLTRDTDTYEQYV. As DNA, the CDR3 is TGTGCCAGCAGCTCCCTTACTCGAGACACAGATACCTACGAGCAGTACGTC.

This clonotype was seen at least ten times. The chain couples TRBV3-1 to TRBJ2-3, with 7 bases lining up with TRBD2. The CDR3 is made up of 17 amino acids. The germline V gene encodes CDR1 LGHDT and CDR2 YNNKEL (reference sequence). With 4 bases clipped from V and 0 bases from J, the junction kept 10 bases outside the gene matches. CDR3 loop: CASSRNLAGASTDTQYF. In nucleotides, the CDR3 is TGTGCCAGCAGCCGCAATTTAGCGGGTGCTAGCACAGATACGCAGTATTTT.